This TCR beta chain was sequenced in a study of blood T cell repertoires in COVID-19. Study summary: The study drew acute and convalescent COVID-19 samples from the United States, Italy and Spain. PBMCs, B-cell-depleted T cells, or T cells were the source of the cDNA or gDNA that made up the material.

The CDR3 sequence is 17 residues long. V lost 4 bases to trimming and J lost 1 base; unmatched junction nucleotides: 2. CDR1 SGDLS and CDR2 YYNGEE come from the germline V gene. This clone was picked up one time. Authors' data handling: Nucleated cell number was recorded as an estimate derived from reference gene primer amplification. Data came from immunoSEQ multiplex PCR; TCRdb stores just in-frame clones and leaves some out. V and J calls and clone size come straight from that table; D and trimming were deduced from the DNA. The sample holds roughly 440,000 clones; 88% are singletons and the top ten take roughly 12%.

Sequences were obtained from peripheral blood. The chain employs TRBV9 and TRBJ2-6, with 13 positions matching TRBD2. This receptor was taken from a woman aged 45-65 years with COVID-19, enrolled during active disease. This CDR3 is CASSTSGGASGANVLTF. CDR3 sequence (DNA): TGTGCCAGCAGCACTAGCGGGGGGGCTTCTGGGGCCAACGTCCTGACTTTC.